This TCR beta chain was sequenced in a study of control samples from healthy donors and cancer patients. This CDR3 contains 12 residues. The germline V and J ends were trimmed by 4 bases and 3 bases, with 1 base remaining between them. Germline V gene lookup returns CDR1 MNHEY and CDR2 SMNVEV (reference sequence). TCRdb's copy holds only in-frame clones and misses some; the assay was immunoSEQ multiplex PCR. This table has about 80,000 clones, around nine tenths appearing once. Sequenced: blood. This chain joins TRBV27 and TRBJ1-6; D not resolved. The receptor was derived from a woman aged 60 to 75 in good health. The CDR3 sequence: CASSYYNSPLHF. The CDR3 DNA follows: TGTGCCAGCAGTTACTATAATTCACCCCTCCACTTT.